The 14 T cell receptor beta chains in this list originate from one sample, sequenced in a study of blood T cell repertoires in COVID-19. Data came from immunoSEQ multiplex PCR; TCRdb stores just in-frame clones and leaves some out. This table has a few hundred thousand clones, about 86% appearing once. Sequenced: PBMCs or T cells enriched from blood (not recorded which). Source of these receptors: a woman aged 40-49 years with acute COVID-19.

The chain uses TRBV19 and TRBJ1-2; 8 nucleotides line up with TRBD1. From germline, CDR1 is LNHDA and CDR2 SQIVND (reference sequence). V shed 5 bases, J shed 4 bases, and the junction held 18 bases outside the gene matches. The CDR3 has 18 amino acids. CDR3: CASSPRRVGDRQFYGYTF. The CDR3 region has the DNA TGTGCCAGTAGTCCGCGAAGGGTCGGGGACAGGCAATTCTATGGCTACACCTTC. The full variable domain, in which reference TRBV19 and TRBJ1-2 provide the parts outside the CDR3, is DGGITQSPKYLFRKEGQNVTLSCEQNLNHDAMYWYRQDPGQGLRLIYYSQIVNDFQKGDIAEGYSVSREKKESFPLTVTSAQKNPTAFYLCASSPRRVGDRQFYGYTFGSGTRLTVV.

The chain is built from TRBV5-4 and TRBJ2-7, with D unresolved. V was cut by 2 bases and J by 4 bases, with 7 bases left in between. The germline gives CDR1 SGHNT, CDR2 YYREEE (reference sequence). This CDR3 spans 12 amino acids. DNA of the CDR3: TGTGCCAGCAGCTTAGGCGGATACGAGCAGTACTTC. Translation: CASSLGGYEQYF.

The chain employs TRBV29-1 and TRBJ2-7, with TRBD2 matching 7 bases. The CDR3 has 15 residues. V gave up 1 base and J gave up 3 bases; unmatched junction bases: 9. Germline V lookup: CDR1 SQVTM, CDR2 ANQGSEA. This chain's CDR3 is CSVEGTRSPGYEQYF. The CDR3 DNA is TGCAGCGTTGAAGGGACTAGATCGCCCGGCTACGAGCAGTACTTC.

The gene calls are TRBV24-1 and TRBJ1-5; weak D call: TRBD1 (5 bases). CDR3 length equals 16 residues. Germline-derived CDR1 and CDR2 are KGHDR and SFDVKD. V lost 3 bases to trimming and J lost 2 bases, with 13 bases between them. CDR3 residues: CATSDAGGYGNQPQHF. In DNA, the CDR3 is TGTGCCACCAGTGATGCGGGGGGGTACGGCAATCAGCCCCAGCATTTT.

This sequence joins TRBV28 and TRBJ1-2; TRBD1 aligns across 7 bases. The germline CDR1 and CDR2 sequences are MDHEN and SYDVKM. The CDR3 is 13 amino acids. J gave up 4 bases and V 4 bases, and 3 bases lay outside the gene matches. DNA of the CDR3: TGTGCCAGCAGTTCGGGACAGAGCTATGGCTACACCTTC. This encodes CASSSGQSYGYTF.

The rearrangement uses TRBV19 and TRBJ2-7, with TRBD2 identical over 8 bases. CDR3 size: 17 residues. V dropped 3 bases and J dropped 1; count of bases not matched to a gene: 11. In germline, CDR1 is LNHDA, CDR2 SQIVND (reference sequence). The CDR3, as DNA: TGTGCCAGTAGTATTTCCAGCGGGAGCTCAAGGTCCTACGAGCAGTACTTC. It specifies CASSISSGSSRSYEQYF.

J is TRBJ2-1 and V is TRBV7-6; 9 nucleotides agree with TRBD2. This CDR3 is 15 amino acids long. V lost 1 base and J lost 8; bases outside the gene matches: 6. Germline lookup yields CDR1 SGHVS and CDR2 FNYEAQ. This chain's CDR3 is CASSLGSGSVYEQFF. CDR3 bases: TGTGCCAGCAGCTTAGGTAGCGGGAGTGTCTATGAGCAGTTCTTC.

The chain carries TRBV10-3 and TRBJ1-1, with D perhaps matching TRBD1 (5 bases). Germline-derived CDR1 and CDR2 are ENHRY and SYGVKD. The V and J ends lost 7 bases and 4 bases respectively, with 13 bases between them. The CDR3 spans 13 residues. The chain's CDR3 is CAIKGVAGTEAFF. For the CDR3, the DNA is TGTGCCATCAAAGGGGTTGCAGGCACTGAAGCTTTCTTT.

The chain links TRBV6-5 to TRBJ1-5; D perhaps matches TRBD1 (6 bases). Trimming took 9 bases from V and 9 from J, leaving 15 bases between them. Germline V gene data show CDR1 as MNHEY and CDR2 as SVGAGI. This CDR3 comprises 12 residues. The CDR3 nucleotides read TGTGCCAGTGACAGGCGCGAAGGGCCCCAGCATTTT. This gives the protein CASDRREGPQHF.

This clone was found many times. The CDR3 bases are TGTGCCTGGAGGGTCACAGGGGATTCACCCCTCCACTTT. Encoded protein: CAWRVTGDSPLHF. This chain joins TRBV30 and TRBJ1-6, with 7 bases that match TRBD1. This CDR3 has 13 residues. Germline V lookup: CDR1 GTSNPN, CDR2 SVGIG (reference sequence). Germline trimming cut 3 bases from V and 8 bases from J; bases unmatched to any gene: 4.

The chain joins TRBV28 to TRBJ1-5; 11 positions agree with TRBD1. CDR1 and CDR2 (germline): MDHEN, SYDVKM. The CDR3 contains 17 residues. The V segment lost 0 bases and the J segment 4 bases; nucleotides outside the gene matches: 5. This CDR3 reads CASSLWDRGRINQPQHF. The DNA of the CDR3 is TGTGCCAGCAGTTTATGGGACAGGGGGCGCATTAATCAGCCCCAGCATTTT.

This chain connects TRBV5-1 to TRBJ2-1, with 12 bases aligning to TRBD2. The V gene's germline CDR1 is SGHRS and CDR2 YFSETQ. This CDR3 has 18 amino acids. V lost 0 bases and J lost 2; bases outside the gene matches: 6. As DNA, the CDR3 is TGCGCCAGCAGCTTGGGACTAGCGGGAGAGGTTGCCTACAATGAGCAGTTCTTC. Its translation: CASSLGLAGEVAYNEQFF.

This chain connects TRBV10-3 to TRBJ2-1, with 8 nucleotides matching TRBD2. With 3 bases clipped from V and 8 bases from J, the junction kept 15 bases outside the gene matches. This CDR3 has 17 residues. Germline-derived CDR1 and CDR2 are ENHRY and SYGVKD. CDR3 sequence (DNA): TGTGCCATCAGTGACCCCTTCTCTAGCGGGCAGTTAGATGAGCAGTTCTTC. Amino acid sequence: CAISDPFSSGQLDEQFF.

The J gene is TRBJ1-3, the V gene TRBV5-8; unclear D gene. The CDR3 covers 15 residues. The germline CDR1 and CDR2 sequences are SGHTS and YDEGEE. The ends were cut back, 2 bases at V and 4 bases at J, with 13 bases in the middle. This chain's CDR3 is CASSLLGENGNTIYF. CDR3 DNA sequence: TGTGCCAGCAGCTTATTAGGAGAGAACGGAAACACCATATATTTT.